Listed here are 13 T cell receptor beta chains from one sample, sequenced in a study of blood T cell repertoires in COVID-19. Repertoires were generated with immunoSEQ multiplex PCR, while TCRdb's copy carries only in-frame clones and drops some. The table shows around 31,000 clones, with around 87% occurring only once. The source material was peripheral blood. The receptors shown here come from a man aged 60 to 69 with acute or convalescent COVID-19.

The count of this clone is one. The genes are TRBV6-5 and TRBJ2-7; 9 bases align to TRBD1. The CDR3 runs to 14 residues. Germline V gives CDR1 MNHEY, CDR2 SVGAGI. After removal of 2 bases from V and 4 bases from J, the junction contained 3 bases not matched to a gene. The DNA for the CDR3 is TGTGCCAGCAGTTACGCGACAGGGGGGTACGAGCAGTACTTC. Protein sequence: CASSYATGGYEQYF.

V usage is TRBV11-2 and J usage is TRBJ2-7; weak D call: TRBD1 (6 bases). The V end was cut by 1 base, the J end by 5 bases, with 15 bases between. The CDR3 has 15 amino acids. Germline CDR1 SGHAT, CDR2 FQNNGV. CDR3 residues: CASSLVGGYNHEQYF. CDR3 sequence (DNA): TGTGCCAGCAGCTTAGTAGGGGGATATAATCACGAGCAGTACTTC.

The chain's CDR3 is CASSLAVGGGQNNEQFF. In DNA form, the CDR3 reads TGTGCCAGCAGCTTAGCCGTAGGGGGAGGGCAAAACAATGAGCAGTTCTTC. The chain combines TRBV11-2 with TRBJ2-1; D possibly corresponds to TRBD2 (7 bases). The ends were cut back, 1 base at V and 5 bases at J, with 18 bases in the middle. Per germline, CDR1 SGHAT and CDR2 FQNNGV. CDR3 size: 17 residues.

This chain connects TRBV24-1 to TRBJ2-7; 10 bases line up with TRBD1. This CDR3 is 15 amino acids long. After removal of 4 bases from V and 4 bases from J, the junction contained 6 bases not matched to a gene. Germline V lookup: CDR1 KGHDR, CDR2 SFDVKD. DNA of the CDR3: TGTGCCACCAGTGAATGGACAGGGGGTGGGTACGAGCAGTACTTC. Translated: CATSEWTGGGYEQYF.

The gene calls are TRBV13 and TRBJ1-3, with TRBD1 as a possible D gene (5 bases). The CDR3 is made up of 17 amino acids. V was clipped by 5 bases and J by 0 bases, with 17 bases between them. Per germline, CDR1 PRHDT and CDR2 FYEKMQ (reference sequence). This chain's CDR3 is CASSTRVGGSSGNTIYF. CDR3 in DNA: TGTGCCAGCAGCACACGCGTGGGGGGGAGCTCTGGAAACACCATATATTTT.

This clone appeared once. This chain connects TRBV7-2 to TRBJ2-7, with D unclear. Germline V lookup: CDR1 SGHTA, CDR2 FQGNSA. V dropped 4 bases and J dropped 7 bases, with 14 bases sitting between them. This CDR3 is built from 13 residues. CDR3 in DNA: TGTGCCAGCAGCTCCGCCGGTACCAGGGAGCAGTACTTC. It specifies CASSSAGTREQYF.

The chain is built from TRBV29-1 and TRBJ1-1, with D perhaps TRBD1 (6 bases). This CDR3 spans 13 amino acids. V lost 6 bases to trimming and J lost 5 bases, with 16 bases between them. CDR1 and CDR2 (germline): SQVTM, ANQGSEA. CDR3 bases: TGCAGCGTCCGGGCTACAGGGTTAACTGAAGCTTTCTTT. Translated, it gives CSVRATGLTEAFF.

The rearrangement uses TRBV4-2 and TRBJ2-1, with 7 bases aligning to TRBD2. This CDR3 has 15 amino acids. V was clipped by 3 bases and J by 3 bases; unmatched bases: 5. The V gene's germline CDR1 is LGHNA and CDR2 YNFKEQ. The CDR3 here is CASSHSSGLYNEQFF. The CDR3 DNA reads as TGTGCCAGCAGCCACTCTAGCGGCCTCTACAATGAGCAGTTCTTC.

J is TRBJ1-3 and V is TRBV7-2, with 7 bases matching TRBD1. V lost 3 bases to trimming and J lost 0 bases; unmatched junction nucleotides: 2. The CDR3 sequence is 15 residues long. CDR1 is SGHTA, CDR2 FQGNSA, per germline. This CDR3 reads CASSFDRDSGNTIYF. The CDR3 nucleotides read TGTGCCAGCAGCTTTGACAGGGACTCTGGAAACACCATATATTTT.

The genes are TRBV3-1 (or the pseudogene TRBV3-2) and TRBJ1-6, with 8 bases matching TRBD1. CDR1 LGHDT and CDR2 YNNKEL come from the germline V gene (reference sequence). CDR3 size: 18 residues. J lost 10 bases, V lost 1 base, and 15 bases had no gene match. The DNA for the CDR3 is TGTGCCAGCAGCCAAGTTCCCGGGTCGCGACAGGGGTCCTCACCCCTCCACTTT. Residues: CASSQVPGSRQGSSPLHF.

V usage is TRBV5-1 and J usage is TRBJ1-4; TRBD1 matches at 10 bases. The CDR3 consists of 15 residues. With 3 bases clipped from V and 8 bases from J, the junction kept 7 bases outside the gene matches. Germline CDR1 reads SGHRS; CDR2 reads YFSETQ. CDR3 protein: CASSWTGGAEEKLFF. DNA for the CDR3: TGCGCCAGCAGCTGGACAGGGGGAGCTGAAGAAAAACTGTTTTTT.

The chain recombines TRBV10-3 with TRBJ1-1; 9 bases agree with TRBD1. CDR1 ENHRY and CDR2 SYGVKD come from the germline V gene. This CDR3 has 17 amino acids. J gave up 5 bases and V 4 bases, and 14 bases lay outside the gene matches. Written as DNA, the CDR3 is TGTGCCATCAGTGGGCCCCAAGGACAGGGGAGGGGAACTGAAGCTTTCTTT. Amino acids: CAISGPQGQGRGTEAFF.

This chain links TRBV23-1 with TRBJ1-1, with a tentative D call TRBD1 (6 bases). TRBV23-1 is annotated as an ORF whose role is uncertain. Trimming pared 2 bases from V and 2 bases from J, leaving 15 bases between. This CDR3 has 16 amino acids. The CDR3 reads CASSQRRAGDNTEAFF. CDR3 sequence (DNA): TGCGCCAGCAGTCAAAGGCGGGCAGGGGATAACACTGAAGCTTTCTTT.